Listed below are T cell receptor beta chains from one sample, sequenced in a study of T-cell reconstitution after alpha-beta-depleted transplantation in children. Using its own MiXCR run on the PCR reads, TCRdb lists one record per CDR3 protein. The sample has approximately 130,000 distinct CDR3 sequences; about 9.5% are singletons. The sample consisted of PBMCs, mostly from graft donor cells, taken 180 days after TCRalphabeta/CD19-depleted stem cell transplant. The receptors derive from a girl under three years old who had a stem cell transplant for combined immunodeficiency, so the T cells may come from the graft donor. Both conserved end residues are part of each CDR3. A D gene is named only where the DNA matches it firmly. The listing skips clone size in some rows; elsewhere it reads once, few, many or a size class.

j_call clone_size v_call d_call cdr3_aa cdr3_nt
TRBJ1-2 - TRBV3-1 TRBD1 CASSSGQGYTF TGTGCCAGCAGCTCGGGACAGGGCTACACCTTC
TRBJ2-5 - TRBV20-1 TRBD2 CSAPAGGGPETQYF TGCAGTGCCCCGGCGGGAGGGGGGCCAGAGACCCAGTACTTC
TRBJ2-3 - TRBV20-1 TRBD2 CSASKVAGGTDTQYF TGCAGTGCTAGTAAGGTAGCGGGGGGCACAGATACGCAGTATTTT
TRBJ1-5 - TRBV18 - CASSPSNRDGNQPQHF TGTGCCAGCTCACCATCAAACAGGGACGGCAATCAGCCCCAGCATTTT
TRBJ2-3 - TRBV7-8 - CASSIFLYTQYF TGTGCCAGCAGCATTTTTTTGTATACGCAGTATTTT
TRBJ2-1 few TRBV18 TRBD1 CASSFRTGTGTPEQFF TGTGCCAGCTCATTTCGGACCGGGACAGGTACCCCCGAGCAGTTCTTC
TRBJ2-6 - TRBV10-3 - CATDPSGANVLTF TGTGCCACAGACCCATCTGGGGCCAACGTCCTGACTTTC
TRBJ2-2 many TRBV12-3/TRBV12-4 TRBD1 CASSLDRGNTGELFF TGTGCCAGCAGTTTGGACAGGGGTAACACCGGGGAGCTGTTTTTT
TRBJ2-5 - TRBV20-1 - CSARGYAETQYF TGCAGTGCTAGAGGGTATGCGGAGACCCAGTACTTC
TRBJ2-1 many TRBV7-9 - CASSLGGTVYNEQFF TGTGCCAGCAGCTTAGGAGGGACGGTTTACAATGAGCAGTTCTTC
TRBJ2-1 - TRBV6-2/TRBV6-3 - CASSYSSYNEQFF TGTGCCAGCAGTTACTCATCTTACAATGAGCAGTTCTTC
TRBJ2-1 many TRBV12-3/TRBV12-4 - CASSWGGGYNEQFF TGTGCCAGCAGTTGGGGAGGGGGCTACAATGAGCAGTTCTTC
TRBJ2-3 - TRBV9 - CASSVVGSSTDTQYF TGTGCCAGCAGCGTAGTCGGGAGTAGCACAGATACGCAGTATTTT
TRBJ1-1 - TRBV29-1 TRBD1 CSVYRGPEAFF TGCAGCGTCTACAGGGGTCCTGAAGCTTTCTTT
TRBJ2-3 - TRBV12-3/TRBV12-4 TRBD2 CASSILAAPGTTQYF TGTGCCAGCAGTATCCTAGCGGCCCCGGGGACTACGCAGTATTTT
TRBJ1-2 - TRBV7-2 - CASSLVQGMYGYTF TGTGCCAGCAGCTTAGTACAGGGAATGTATGGCTACACCTTC
TRBJ2-7 few TRBV28 - CASRGRNEQYF TGTGCCAGCAGAGGGAGAAACGAGCAGTACTTC
TRBJ1-1 few TRBV9 - CASSARGGVNTEAFF TGTGCCAGCAGCGCCAGGGGTGGCGTGAACACTGAAGCTTTCTTT
TRBJ2-1 few TRBV10-3 TRBD1 CAISEWGTGENNEQFF TGTGCCATCAGTGAGTGGGGGACAGGGGAGAACAATGAGCAGTTCTTC
TRBJ1-4 - TRBV2 - CAGSGDRGNEKLFF TGTGCCGGATCAGGGGATCGGGGTAATGAAAAACTGTTTTTT
TRBJ2-1 - TRBV5-1 TRBD2 CASSLGPAGGNEQFF TGCGCCAGCAGCTTGGGCCCAGCGGGGGGGAATGAGCAGTTCTTC
TRBJ1-6 few TRBV18 TRBD1 CASSQQGDSPLHF TGTGCCAGCTCACAACAGGGGGATTCACCCCTCCACTTT
TRBJ1-6 few TRBV7-2 TRBD1 CASSRGQGKAYNSPLHF TGTGCCAGCAGCCGCGGACAGGGGAAGGCCTATAATTCACCCCTCCACTTT
TRBJ2-7 few TRBV18 - CASSPQDYEQYF TGTGCCAGCTCACCGCAGGACTACGAGCAGTACTTC
TRBJ2-1 - TRBV3-1 TRBD2 CASSPGLAEYNEQFF TGTGCCAGCAGCCCCGGACTAGCGGAGTACAATGAGCAGTTCTTC
TRBJ2-7 - TRBV20-1 - CSAREQAPSSYEQYF TGCAGTGCTAGGGAACAGGCCCCGAGCTCCTACGAGCAGTACTTC
TRBJ2-1 few TRBV20-1 TRBD1 CSALETGAYNEQFF TGCAGTGCCCTCGAGACAGGGGCCTACAATGAGCAGTTCTTC
TRBJ2-7 many TRBV20-1 TRBD2 CSARDGLAADYEQYF TGCAGTGCTAGAGATGGCCTAGCGGCCGACTACGAGCAGTACTTC
TRBJ2-3 few TRBV20-1 TRBD2 CSASPGGIDTQYF TGCAGTGCTAGCCCCGGGGGGATAGATACGCAGTATTTT
TRBJ2-7 - TRBV5-1 TRBD1 CASRAWDRSSYEQYF TGCGCCAGCAGGGCCTGGGACAGAAGCTCCTACGAGCAGTACTTC
TRBJ2-2 - TRBV6-5 - CASSYLPPPAGTGELFF TGTGCCAGCAGTTACCTCCCCCCACCGGCTGGGACCGGGGAGCTGTTTTTT
TRBJ2-5 few TRBV12-3/TRBV12-4 - CASHRNLRETQYF TGTGCCAGCCATCGGAATCTAAGAGAGACCCAGTACTTC
TRBJ2-2 few TRBV12-3/TRBV12-4 - CATFRGLAAGELFF TGTGCCACCTTTAGGGGACTGGCGGCCGGGGAGCTGTTTTTT
TRBJ2-7 few TRBV27 TRBD2 CASSPLSGASYEQYF TGTGCCAGCAGTCCCCTAAGCGGGGCCTCCTACGAGCAGTACTTC
TRBJ2-3 few TRBV4-3 - CASSQDLGLRRTQYF TGCGCCAGCAGCCAAGATTTAGGCCTCCGGCGTACGCAGTATTTT
TRBJ2-3 many TRBV25-1 - CASSEYEKGLGDTQYF TGTGCCAGCAGTGAATATGAAAAGGGCTTAGGAGATACGCAGTATTTT
TRBJ2-1 - TRBV5-1 - CASTPDYNEQFF TGCGCCAGCACCCCGGACTACAATGAGCAGTTCTTC
TRBJ1-5 few TRBV30 - CAWSVQANQPQHF TGTGCCTGGAGTGTCCAGGCTAATCAGCCCCAGCATTTT
TRBJ2-7 few TRBV20-1 - CSASGLSYEQYF TGCAGTGCTAGCGGATTATCCTACGAGCAGTACTTC
TRBJ2-3 many TRBV20-1 TRBD1 CSAGLGQGYTDTQYF TGCAGTGCCGGGCTTGGACAGGGCTACACAGATACGCAGTATTTT
TRBJ2-2 few TRBV20-1 - CSARAGTTGELFF TGCAGTGCTAGGGCGGGGACCACCGGGGAGCTGTTTTTT
TRBJ2-3 - TRBV12-3/TRBV12-4 - CASSTAGDTQYF TGTGCCAGCAGCACCGCGGGAGATACGCAGTATTTT
TRBJ1-3 - TRBV29-1 - CSVEYGDTIYF TGCAGCGTTGAATATGGGGACACCATATATTTT
TRBJ2-1 - TRBV5-1 TRBD2 CASSLALYTSGSMYEQFF TGCGCCAGCAGCTTGGCCCTTTACACTAGCGGGAGCATGTATGAGCAGTTCTTC